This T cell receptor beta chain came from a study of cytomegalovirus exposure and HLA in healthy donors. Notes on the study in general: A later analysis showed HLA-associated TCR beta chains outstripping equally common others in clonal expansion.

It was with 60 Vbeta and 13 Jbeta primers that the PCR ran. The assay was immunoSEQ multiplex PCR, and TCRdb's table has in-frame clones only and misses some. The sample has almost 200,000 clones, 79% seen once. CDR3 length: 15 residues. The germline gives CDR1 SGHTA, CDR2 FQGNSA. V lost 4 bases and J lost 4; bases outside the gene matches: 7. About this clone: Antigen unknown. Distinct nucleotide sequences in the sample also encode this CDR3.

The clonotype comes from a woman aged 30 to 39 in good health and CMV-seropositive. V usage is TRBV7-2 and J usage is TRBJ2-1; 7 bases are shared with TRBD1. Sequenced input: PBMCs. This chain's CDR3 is CASSSQGGPYNEQFF. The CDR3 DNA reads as TGTGCCAGCAGCTCCCAAGGGGGCCCATACAATGAGCAGTTCTTC. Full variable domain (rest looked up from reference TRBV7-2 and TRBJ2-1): GAGVSQSPSNKVTEKGKDVELRCDPISGHTALYWYRQSLGQGLEFLIYFQGNSAPDKSGLPSDRFSAERTGGSVSTLTIQRTQQEDSAVYLCASSSQGGPYNEQFFGPGTRLTVL.